Listed here is a single TCR beta chain. The record originates from a study of blood T cell repertoires in COVID-19. Study-wide context: Samples representing acute and convalescent COVID-19 were sourced from the United States, Italy and Spain. T cells, B-cell-depleted T cells, or PBMCs provided the cDNA or gDNA that served as material.

The V segment lost 1 base and the J segment 6 bases; nucleotides outside the gene matches: 7. Germline CDR1 and CDR2: MGHRA and YSYEKL. This CDR3 has 15 residues. In the authors' workflow: Reference gene primer amplification in the assay estimated nucleated cell counts. Profiling relied on immunoSEQ multiplex PCR, and the TCRdb table lists in-frame clones only, not all of them. The V and J calls and clone size were taken over from that table, and D and trimming were inferred from the DNA. The sample lists about 260,000 clones, around 88% occurring once. V is TRBV4-1 and J is TRBJ1-2, with TRBD1 matching over 8 bases. Sequences were obtained from peripheral blood. This sequence originates from a man aged 25 to 40 with active or convalescent COVID-19. CDR3 region: CASSQVVGQGNGYTF. The CDR3 DNA reads as TGCGCCAGCAGCCAAGTAGTAGGACAGGGTAATGGCTACACCTTC.